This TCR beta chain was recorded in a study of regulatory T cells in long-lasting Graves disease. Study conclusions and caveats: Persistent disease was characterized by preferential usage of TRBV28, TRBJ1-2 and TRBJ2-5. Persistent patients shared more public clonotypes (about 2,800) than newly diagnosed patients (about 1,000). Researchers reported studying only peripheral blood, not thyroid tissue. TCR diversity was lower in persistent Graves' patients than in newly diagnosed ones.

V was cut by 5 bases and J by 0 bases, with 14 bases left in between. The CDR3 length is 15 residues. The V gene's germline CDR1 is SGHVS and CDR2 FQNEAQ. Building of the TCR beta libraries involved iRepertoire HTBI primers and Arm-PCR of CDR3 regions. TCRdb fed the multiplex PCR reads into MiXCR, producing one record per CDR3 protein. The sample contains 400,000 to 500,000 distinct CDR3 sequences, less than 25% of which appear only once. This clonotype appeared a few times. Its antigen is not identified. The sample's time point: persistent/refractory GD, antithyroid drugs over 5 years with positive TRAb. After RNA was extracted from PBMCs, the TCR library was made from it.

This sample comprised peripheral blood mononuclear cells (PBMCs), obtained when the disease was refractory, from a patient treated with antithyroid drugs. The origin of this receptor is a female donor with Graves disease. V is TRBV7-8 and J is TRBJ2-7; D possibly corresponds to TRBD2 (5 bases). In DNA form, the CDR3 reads TGTGCCAGCAGCCCTCAGAGGGCAGTCTCCTACGAGCAGTACTTC. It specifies CASSPQRAVSYEQYF.